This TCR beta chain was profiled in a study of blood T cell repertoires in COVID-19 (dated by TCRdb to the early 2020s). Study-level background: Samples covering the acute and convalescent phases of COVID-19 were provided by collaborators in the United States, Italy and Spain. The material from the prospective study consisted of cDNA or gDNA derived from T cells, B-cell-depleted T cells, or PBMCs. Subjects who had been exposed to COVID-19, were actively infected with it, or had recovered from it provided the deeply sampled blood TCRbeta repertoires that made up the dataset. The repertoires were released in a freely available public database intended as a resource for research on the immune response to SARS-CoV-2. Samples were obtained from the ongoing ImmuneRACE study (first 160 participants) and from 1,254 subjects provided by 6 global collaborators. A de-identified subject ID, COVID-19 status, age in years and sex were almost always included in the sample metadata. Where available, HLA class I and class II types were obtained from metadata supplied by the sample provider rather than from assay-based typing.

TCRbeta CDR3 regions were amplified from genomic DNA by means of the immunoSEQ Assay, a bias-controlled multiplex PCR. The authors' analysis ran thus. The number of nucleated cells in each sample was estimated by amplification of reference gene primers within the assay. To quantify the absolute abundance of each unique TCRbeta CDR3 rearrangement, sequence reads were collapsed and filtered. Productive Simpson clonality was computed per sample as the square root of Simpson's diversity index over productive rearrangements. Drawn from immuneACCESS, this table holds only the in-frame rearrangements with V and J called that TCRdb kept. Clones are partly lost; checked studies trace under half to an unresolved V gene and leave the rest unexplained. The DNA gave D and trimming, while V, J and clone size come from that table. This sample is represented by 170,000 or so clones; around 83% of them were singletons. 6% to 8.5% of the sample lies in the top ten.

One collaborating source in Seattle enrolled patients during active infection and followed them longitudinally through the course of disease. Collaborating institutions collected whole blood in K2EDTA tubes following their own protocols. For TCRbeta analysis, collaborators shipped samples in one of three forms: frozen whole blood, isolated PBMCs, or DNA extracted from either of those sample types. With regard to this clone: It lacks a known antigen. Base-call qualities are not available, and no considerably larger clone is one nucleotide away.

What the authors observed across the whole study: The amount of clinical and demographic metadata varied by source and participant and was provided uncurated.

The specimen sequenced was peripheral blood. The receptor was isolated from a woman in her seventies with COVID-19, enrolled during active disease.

The CDR3 sequence is CASSLEQGGGLYEQYF. In nucleotide form, the sequence is TGCGCCAGCAGCTTGGAGCAGGGCGGGGGCCTCTACGAGCAGTACTTC. The chain joins TRBV5-1 to TRBJ2-7; the D segment could be TRBD2, given 7 matching bases. Trimming costs V 0 bases and J 3 bases, and their ends lie 16 bases apart. Reading the germline V gene gives CDR1 SGHRS and CDR2 YFSETQ. The CDR3 sequence holds 16 residues, the cysteine and phenylalanine included. The retained sequence is limited to the CDR3, 48 bases, with the frame set at the first base.